Below, one T cell receptor (beta chain) is given with its context. Its target is unknown. This specimen comes from a study of T cell responses to AZD1222 COVID-19 vaccine. Study-level findings and limits: Unmutated variant regions are reportedly the target of nearly half of TCRs that are spike-specific.

The germline V gene encodes CDR1 SGHRS and CDR2 YFSETQ. V was clipped by 4 bases and J by 1 base, with 8 bases between them. CDR3 length: 13 residues. Produced via immunoSEQ multiplex PCR; TCRdb's table is partial and in-frame only. Among 130,000 to 150,000 clones listed, under 95% were seen once. The sample consisted of peripheral blood, taken on day 0 of AZD1222 vaccination. The sequence derives from an adult in good health. The J gene is TRBJ1-1, the V gene TRBV5-1; D is uncertain. CDR3 nucleotides: TGCGCCAGCAGCGAGCCACCGAACACTGAAGCTTTCTTT. It specifies CASSEPPNTEAFF.